The 8 T cell receptor beta chains below come from one sample, sequenced in a study of radiation and T cells in renal cell carcinoma. Assay: immunoSEQ multiplex PCR; the TCRdb copy retains only in-frame clones and omits some. Of approximately 100,000 clones in the sample, about 88% are singletons; the top ten hold 6.5% to 8.5%. Stated time point: baseline pretreatment blood. Noted treatment: 15 Gy SBRT to primary tumor, nephrectomy 4 weeks later. Specimen: blood, collected from a patient whose treatment included radiotherapy and nephrectomy. Source of these receptors: a man in his forties or fifties with renal cell carcinoma.

The table lists this clone with a count of one. CDR3 coding DNA: TGCACCAGCAGCCAAGGCAACATGATTGCGGAAAGTATTGCAACAGATACGCAGTATTTT. Translating it yields CTSSQGNMIAESIATDTQYF. The rearrangement links TRBV1 to TRBJ2-3; the table's D call of TRBD2 was not tested on the DNA. TRBV1 is listed as a pseudogene. The CDR3 spans 20 residues.

The chain is built from TRBV29-1 and TRBJ1-5; D might be TRBD1 (5 bases). This CDR3 spans 15 amino acids. The germline CDR1 and CDR2 sequences are SQVTM and ANQGSEA. The germline V and J ends were trimmed by 1 base and 1 base, with 11 bases remaining between them. The CDR3 loop is CSVEGGGDSNQPQHF. DNA for the CDR3: TGCAGCGTTGAAGGGGGGGGAGACAGCAATCAGCCCCAGCATTTT. The entire variable domain, with the rest obtained from reference TRBV29-1 and TRBJ1-5, is as follows: SAVISQKPSRDICQRGTSLTIQCQVDSQVTMMFWYRQQPGQSLTLIATANQGSEATYESGFVIDKFPISRPNLTFSTLTVSNMSPEDSSIYLCSVEGGGDSNQPQHFGDGTRLSIL.

The chain carries TRBV9 and TRBJ2-5, with 7 bases matching TRBD1. V lost 3 bases, J lost 5 bases, and 10 bases stayed unmatched. CDR1 is SGDLS, CDR2 YYNGEE, per germline. The CDR3 extends over 15 amino acids. The CDR3 nucleotides read TGTGCCAGCAGCGAGGATAGAGGGGGCGTTGAGACCCAGTACTTC. This codes for CASSEDRGGVETQYF.

This chain joins TRBV9 and TRBJ2-1; tentative D call: TRBD1 (5 bases). Germline CDR1 is SGDLS and CDR2 is YYNGEE. V lost 0 bases and J 3 bases, leaving 7 bases between the germline ends. The CDR3 sequence is 14 residues long. Here the CDR3 reads CASSVEGVYNEQFF. The CDR3 coding sequence is TGTGCCAGCAGCGTAGAAGGGGTCTACAATGAGCAGTTCTTC.

As for this clone: The germline gene is not matched at one end of the junction; a read error may be the cause. The chain carries TRBV7-9 and TRBJ1-2; D unclear. CDR3 size: 13 residues. Germline V gene sequence: CDR1 SEHNR, CDR2 FQNEAQ (reference sequence). The CDR3 region is CASSSVGLDGHTF. DNA for the CDR3: TGTGCCAGCAGCTCCGTGGGTTTGGATGGCCACACCTTC.

This chain links TRBV14 with TRBJ1-6; D gene uncertain. Trimming left V 2 bases short and J 4 bases short, with 3 bases between. The CDR3 has 13 amino acids. Germline V gene lookup returns CDR1 SGHDN and CDR2 FVKESK. The CDR3 spells CASSQQYNSPLHF. DNA of the CDR3: TGTGCCAGCAGCCAACAGTATAATTCACCCCTCCACTTT.

J is TRBJ2-5 and V is TRBV10-3, with D maybe TRBD1 (6 bases). The CDR3 is 15 residues long. Germline assignment: CDR1 ENHRY and CDR2 SYGVKD. The V end was cut by 4 bases, the J end by 5 bases, with 17 bases between. The CDR3 bases are TGTGCCATCAGTGGAGGGGCCGGGCAGGGGGAGACCCAGTACTTC. As protein: CAISGGAGQGETQYF.

The V gene is TRBV19, the J gene TRBJ2-1, with D possibly matching TRBD1 (7 bases). With 4 bases removed from V and 9 bases from J, the gap between germline ends came to 19 bases. The CDR3 is made up of 15 amino acids. The germline gives CDR1 LNHDA, CDR2 SQIVND (reference sequence). CDR3 region: CASSNQGVPRGEQFF. Written as DNA, the CDR3 is TGTGCCAGTAGTAACCAGGGGGTACCGCGGGGTGAGCAGTTCTTC.